The text below deals with one T cell receptor (beta chain). These data belong to a study of T cell responses to AZD1222 COVID-19 vaccine. Trimming cost V 6 bases and J 3 bases, with 3 bases left between them. The length of the CDR3 is 11 residues. Germline CDR1 reads MNHEY; CDR2 reads SVGAGI. TCRdb keeps only in-frame clones here, not all; method: immunoSEQ multiplex PCR. This table holds some 150,000 clones, 88% found once. The chain combines TRBV6-5 with TRBJ1-3; D call uncertain. The sample consisted of peripheral blood, taken 28 days after the second AZD1222 dose. The source is an adult who received the AZD1222 COVID-19 vaccine. The CDR3 is CASSVGNTIYF. CDR3 in DNA: TGTGCCAGCAGCGTTGGAAACACCATATATTTT.